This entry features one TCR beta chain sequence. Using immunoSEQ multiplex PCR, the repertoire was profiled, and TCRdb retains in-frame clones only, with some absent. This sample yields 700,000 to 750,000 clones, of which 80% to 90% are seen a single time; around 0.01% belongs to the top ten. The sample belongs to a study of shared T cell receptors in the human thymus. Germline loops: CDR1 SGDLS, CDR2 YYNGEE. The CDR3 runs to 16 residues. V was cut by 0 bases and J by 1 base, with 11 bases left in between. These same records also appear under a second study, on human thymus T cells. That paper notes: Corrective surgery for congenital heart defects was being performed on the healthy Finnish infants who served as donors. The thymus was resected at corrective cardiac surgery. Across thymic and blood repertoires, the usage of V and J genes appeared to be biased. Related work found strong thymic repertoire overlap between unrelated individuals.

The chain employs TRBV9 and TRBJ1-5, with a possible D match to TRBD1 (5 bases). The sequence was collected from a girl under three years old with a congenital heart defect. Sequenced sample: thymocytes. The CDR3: CASSVGDGASNQPQHF. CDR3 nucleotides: TGTGCCAGCAGCGTAGGGGATGGGGCCAGCAATCAGCCCCAGCATTTT. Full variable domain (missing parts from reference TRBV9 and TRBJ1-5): DSGVTQTPKHLITATGQRVTLRCSPRSGDLSVYWYQQSLDQGLQFLIQYYNGEERAKGNILERFSAQQFPDLHSELNLSSLELGDSALYFCASSVGDGASNQPQHFGDGTRLSIL.